The present T cell receptor beta chain was sequenced within a study of blood T cell repertoires in COVID-19. Study-level information: Collection of acute and convalescent COVID-19 samples took place in the United States, Italy and Spain.

Participants were aged 18 to 89 years, lived in under 30 US areas, and enrolled virtually. Cohort assignment relied on participant-reported clinical history. The recovered donors of Cohort 3 showed two negative PCRs, clearance, or symptom resolution. Per the germline V gene, CDR1 is MNHEY and CDR2 is SMNVEV (reference sequence). The trim removed 6 bases at V and 6 bases at J, leaving 10 bases unmatched. The CDR3 consists of 16 residues. Using immunoSEQ multiplex PCR, the repertoire was profiled, and TCRdb retains in-frame clones only, with some absent. This table has roughly 500,000 clones, approximately 90% appearing once.

The TCR was taken from a woman aged 60 to 75 who had recovered from COVID-19. The chain links TRBV27 to TRBJ1-6; 8 nucleotides match TRBD1. Sequencing was performed on PBMCs or T cells enriched from blood (not recorded which). CDR3 bases: TGTGCCAGCAGAACGATCAGGGGGCAAGGTAATTCACCCCTCCACTTT. Translation: CASRTIRGQGNSPLHF.